These 31 T cell receptor beta chains were all obtained from the same sample, sequenced in a study of spatial heterogeneity in lung cancer. No antigen is known for these receptors. TCRdb re-called the 5' RACE reads with MiXCR, one entry per CDR3 protein. The sample gives around 7,900 distinct CDR3 sequences, 14% to 15% of which show up once; more than 7% is in the top ten. Notes on the study in general: The study found that expanded intratumoral alpha and beta TCR counts tracked tumor mutation counts.

Time point denoted: sample taken at primary tumor resection. The material sequenced was lung tumor tissue, taken at surgery. The receptors were sampled from a female donor with early-stage non-small cell lung cancer.

This clonotype was seen ten or more times. Since the library was made to target alpha chains, this beta chain is a stray read and its abundance is not meaningful. J is TRBJ1-1 and V is TRBV7-3, with D possibly TRBD1 on 6 matching bases. Trimming stripped 5 bases from V and 3 bases from J, with 10 bases between. CDR3 size: 13 residues. Looked up from germline, CDR1 is SGHTA and CDR2 is FQGTGA. In DNA, the CDR3 is TGTGCCAGCAGCGTACAGGGTTACACTGAAGCTTTCTTT. It yields the protein CASSVQGYTEAFF. The variable domain in full, completed from reference TRBV7-3 and TRBJ1-1, reads GAGVSQTPSNKVTEKGKYVELRCDPISGHTALYWYRQSLGQGPEFLIYFQGTGAADDSGLPNDRFFAVRPEGSVSTLKIQRTERGDSAVYLCASSVQGYTEAFFGQGTRLTVV.

This clonotype was found once. A library prepared for alpha chains yielded this beta chain as an off-target read; its size is of little meaning. The chain joins TRBV7-9 to TRBJ2-5, with D perhaps TRBD2 (5 bases). This CDR3 is built from 16 residues. Germline V gene lookup returns CDR1 SEHNR and CDR2 FQNEAQ (reference sequence). V shed 0 bases and J shed 1 base, with 12 bases lying between them. The CDR3 reads CASSLAVSTIQETQYF. The CDR3 DNA is TGTGCCAGCAGCTTAGCGGTTTCGACTATCCAAGAGACCCAGTACTTC.

About this clonotype: The library was prepared for alpha chains; this beta chain is a stray read, so its frequency means little. The V call is TRBV12-3 or TRBV12-4, the J call TRBJ1-5; the D gene is possibly TRBD1 (5 bases). Deletions cut 10 bases from V and 2 bases from J, with 15 bases between. CDR3 length: 14 amino acids. DNA of the CDR3: TGTGCCACGGTCCAGGGAAGTGGCAATCAGCCCCAGCATTTT. Its translation: CATVQGSGNQPQHF.

By share, this clonotype counts as medium-sized. For a library built for alpha chains, this beta chain is a stray read; little rests on its size. The V call is TRBV9, the J call TRBJ1-3; D is unclear. Trimming left V 4 bases short and J 0 bases short, with 8 bases between. The CDR3 covers 14 residues. Germline values: CDR1 SGDLS, CDR2 YYNGEE. The CDR3 DNA follows: TGTGCCAGCAGCACTCAGAGCTCTGGAAACACCATATATTTT. Amino acid sequence: CASSTQSSGNTIYF.

Many counts were recorded for this clonotype. For a library built for alpha chains, this beta chain is a stray read; little rests on its size. This rearrangement joins TRBV29-1 to TRBJ2-1; D gene ambiguous. Per germline, CDR1 SQVTM and CDR2 ANQGSEA. With 6 bases removed from V and 0 bases from J, the gap between germline ends came to 9 bases. This CDR3 comprises 13 residues. CDR3 region: CSVYSSSYNEQFF. The CDR3 bases are TGCAGCGTATACTCCAGCTCCTACAATGAGCAGTTCTTC.

This clonotype was recorded at least ten times. This beta chain is a stray read from a library made for alpha chains; its abundance is not meaningful. The chain recombines TRBV4-1 with TRBJ2-3, with 8 bases matching TRBD1. The J segment lost 3 bases and the V segment lost 3 bases, leaving 5 bases of the junction unmatched. The CDR3 sequence is 15 residues long. Looked up from germline, CDR1 is MGHRA and CDR2 is YSYEKL. The CDR3 DNA is TGCGCCAGCAGCCACGAGGGACAGGCGACAGATACGCAGTATTTT. Protein product: CASSHEGQATDTQYF.

This clonotype was seen repeatedly, ten times or more. Within a library made for alpha chains, this beta chain is off target, and its count is uninformative. J is TRBJ1-2 and V is TRBV27; D uncertain. In germline, CDR1 is MNHEY, CDR2 SMNVEV (reference sequence). The germline V and J ends were trimmed by 7 bases and 8 bases, with 20 bases remaining between them. The CDR3 runs to 14 residues. CDR3 amino acids: CASIPSYGSRGYTF. The CDR3 DNA follows: TGTGCCAGCATCCCCTCCTACGGAAGCCGAGGCTACACCTTC.

In this sample, this clonotype turned up many times. Because this beta chain is a stray read in a library intended to capture alpha chains, its abundance should not be given much weight. The chain employs TRBV9 and TRBJ2-3; D is possibly TRBD2 (6 bases). The V end was cut by 2 bases, the J end by 2 bases, with 15 bases between. This CDR3 is 16 amino acids long. Per the germline V gene, CDR1 is SGDLS and CDR2 is YYNGEE. CDR3 sequence: CASSVGGGADTDTQYF. The CDR3 DNA is TGTGCCAGCAGCGTCGGCGGCGGGGCAGACACAGATACGCAGTATTTT. Full variable domain (outside the CDR3, taken from reference TRBV9 and TRBJ2-3): DSGVTQTPKHLITATGQRVTLRCSPRSGDLSVYWYQQSLDQGLQFLIQYYNGEERAKGNILERFSAQQFPDLHSELNLSSLELGDSALYFCASSVGGGADTDTQYFGPGTRLTVL.

This clonotype is deemed medium-sized. In a library made to pick up alpha chains, this beta chain is a stray read with a size that means little. The rearrangement links TRBV7-2 to TRBJ2-7; D might be TRBD1 or TRBD2, each matching 6 bases. Germline loops: CDR1 SGHTA, CDR2 FQGNSA. Trimming pared 2 bases from V and 2 bases from J, leaving 19 bases between. This CDR3 has 17 amino acids. The CDR3 DNA follows: TGTGCCAGCAGCTTATCGGGGGCAGGGACAAGCGCCTACGAGCAGTACTTC. This encodes CASSLSGAGTSAYEQYF.

This clonotype came up many times. Little can be read into the size of this beta chain, an off-target read in a library designed for alpha chains. This sequence joins TRBV5-1 and TRBJ2-7; tentative D call: TRBD2 (7 bases). Trimming removed 4 bases at V and 6 bases at J, with 35 bases between. Germline V gene sequence: CDR1 SGHRS, CDR2 YFSETQ. The CDR3 loop spans 20 amino acids. The CDR3 coding sequence is TGCGCCAGCAGCCCCTCGGGACACTCTGGGTTACTAGCGAGGGCTGGCGAGCAGTACTTC. Protein sequence: CASSPSGHSGLLARAGEQYF.

This clonotype was counted at least ten times. Since the library was made to target alpha chains, this beta chain is a stray read and its abundance is not meaningful. This chain links TRBV20-1 with TRBJ2-6; D is perhaps TRBD1 or TRBD2 (5 bases each). The CDR3 covers 15 residues. V lost 6 bases and J 0 bases, leaving 12 bases between the germline ends. Germline loops: CDR1 DFQATT, CDR2 SNEGSKA (reference sequence). The CDR3 sequence is CSASGRFSGANVLTF. The CDR3 region has the DNA TGCAGTGCCTCGGGACGCTTCTCTGGGGCCAACGTCCTGACTTTC.

This clonotype appeared many times. This beta chain slipped into a library made for alpha chains as a stray read, so its size is not meaningful. The rearrangement links TRBV30 to TRBJ1-4; possibly TRBD1 for D (5 bases). Germline V CDR1 and CDR2: GTSNPN, SVGIG (reference sequence). The V end was cut by 1 base, the J end by 11 bases, with 17 bases between. This CDR3 contains 14 residues. This CDR3 reads CAWSGDRGTSKLFF. The CDR3 DNA is TGTGCCTGGAGTGGAGACAGAGGTACAAGCAAACTGTTTTTT.

This clonotype has at least ten counts. Because the library targeted alpha chains, this beta chain is an off-target read whose size means little. The gene calls are TRBV5-1 and TRBJ2-3; tentatively, D is TRBD2 (7 bases). Trimming cost V 3 bases and J 5 bases, with 19 bases left between them. The CDR3 extends over 16 amino acids. The germline CDR1 and CDR2 sequences are SGHRS and YFSETQ. In DNA, the CDR3 is TGCGCCAGCAGCTCGTTCGTACGGGGGGCAAGAGATACGCAGTATTTT. This encodes CASSSFVRGARDTQYF.

This clonotype was detected many times. Because this beta chain is a stray read in a library intended to capture alpha chains, its abundance should not be given much weight. The chain is built from TRBV9 and TRBJ2-1, with TRBD2 matching over 7 bases. J was trimmed by 2 bases and V by 7 bases; bases with no gene match: 12. Germline loops: CDR1 SGDLS, CDR2 YYNGEE. This CDR3 comprises 16 residues. Here the CDR3 reads CASGSSLGGTYNEQFF. The CDR3 bases are TGTGCCAGCGGCTCCTCTCTGGGGGGGACCTACAATGAGCAGTTCTTC.

As concerns this clonotype: Being off target in a library aimed at alpha chains, this beta chain has a size of little meaning. This chain links TRBV28 with TRBJ1-3; no clear D gene. V lost 3 bases, J lost 0 bases, and 12 bases lay in between. Germline V gives CDR1 MDHEN, CDR2 SYDVKM. CDR3 size: 16 residues. The DNA of the CDR3 is TGTGCCAGCAGTTTGGCAGACCTCTTCTCTGGAAACACCATATATTTT. Translating it yields CASSLADLFSGNTIYF.

This clonotype was detected ten times or more. Since it is a stray read in a library aimed at alpha chains, this beta chain has a size that is not meaningful. The V call is TRBV2, the J call TRBJ2-3; 7 nucleotides agree with TRBD1. V lost 1 base, J lost 4 bases, and 8 bases stayed unmatched. The germline V gene encodes CDR1 SNHLY and CDR2 FYNNEI. The CDR3 runs to 16 residues. CDR3 DNA: TGTGCCAGCAGTGAAGTGAGACAGGGTCTCTCAGATACGCAGTATTTT. Amino acid sequence: CASSEVRQGLSDTQYF. The whole variable domain, remainder taken from reference TRBV2 and TRBJ2-3, is EPEVTQTPSHQVTQMGQEVILRCVPISNHLYFYWYRQILGQKVEFLVSFYNNEISEKSEIFDDQFSVERPDGSNFTLKIRSTKLEDSAMYFCASSEVRQGLSDTQYFGPGTRLTVL.

This clonotype was counted many times. Because the library targeted alpha chains, this beta chain is an off-target read whose size means little. V gene TRBV4-1 combines with J gene TRBJ1-5; TRBD1 aligns across 8 bases. The ends lost 1 base at V and 6 bases at J; junction bases unmatched: 5. The CDR3 has 15 amino acids. Germline-derived CDR1 and CDR2 are MGHRA and YSYEKL. CDR3 bases: TGCGCCAGCAGCCAAGGACAGGGGTCTTTTCAGCCCCAGCATTTT. It codes for CASSQGQGSFQPQHF.

This clonotype was counted many times. The library was prepared for alpha chains; this beta chain is a stray read, so its frequency means little. The chain uses TRBV12-3 or TRBV12-4 and TRBJ1-3; D is ambiguous. V lost 5 bases and J 0 bases, leaving 8 bases between the germline ends. The CDR3 covers 14 residues. In nucleotides, the CDR3 is TGTGCCAGCAGTAGGTCGAGCTCTGGAAACACCATATATTTT. Translating it yields CASSRSSSGNTIYF.

This clonotype came up many times. Because this beta chain is a stray read in a library intended to capture alpha chains, its abundance should not be given much weight. The genes are TRBV6-1 and TRBJ2-5; the D gene is possibly TRBD1 (5 bases). V lost 5 bases to trimming and J lost 2 bases, with 12 bases between them. Germline values: CDR1 MNHNS, CDR2 SASEGT. The CDR3 length is 14 residues. CDR3 amino acids: CASSKNYRQETQYF. In DNA, the CDR3 is TGTGCCAGCAGTAAGAACTACAGGCAAGAGACCCAGTACTTC.

By share, this clonotype counts as medium-sized. As an off-target read in a library built for alpha chains, this beta chain has a frequency of little significance. The chain recombines TRBV12-3 or TRBV12-4 with TRBJ2-2; D perhaps matches TRBD1 (5 bases). The CDR3 is made up of 15 amino acids. Trimming cost V 6 bases and J 0 bases, with 11 bases left between them. In DNA, the CDR3 is TGTGCCAGCAGGAGGACATATACGAACACCGGGGAGCTGTTTTTT. It specifies CASRRTYTNTGELFF.

By frequency in the sample, this clonotype is medium-sized (0.01 to 0.1%). This beta chain turned up in a library designed for alpha chains; as an off-target read, its abundance says little. The chain uses TRBV20-1 and TRBJ1-2; tentative D call: TRBD1 (6 bases). The V end lost 5 bases, the J end lost 5 bases, and 15 bases lay between the germline ends. Germline values: CDR1 DFQATT, CDR2 SNEGSKA (reference sequence). The CDR3 runs to 13 residues. This CDR3 reads CSARQAGGYGYTF. The DNA of the CDR3 is TGCAGTGCTCGACAGGCCGGGGGGTATGGCTACACCTTC.

This clonotype was observed at least ten times. For a library built for alpha chains, this beta chain is a stray read; little rests on its size. The chain recombines TRBV7-2 with TRBJ2-7; TRBD2 matches 9 bases. The V gene end was trimmed by 6 bases and the J gene end by 2 bases; junction bases not matched to a gene: 11. Germline CDR1 is SGHTA and CDR2 is FQGNSA. The CDR3 has 16 residues. CDR3 nucleotides: TGTGCCAGCAGTCAACGAGGGGCTAGCGGGGCCTACGAGCAGTACTTC. It translates to CASSQRGASGAYEQYF. The full variable domain, in which reference TRBV7-2 and TRBJ2-7 provide the parts outside the CDR3, is GAGVSQSPSNKVTEKGKDVELRCDPISGHTALYWYRQSLGQGLEFLIYFQGNSAPDKSGLPSDRFSAERTGGSVSTLTIQRTQQEDSAVYLCASSQRGASGAYEQYFGPGTRLTVT.

The sample holds many counts of this clonotype. Because the library targeted alpha chains, this beta chain is an off-target read whose size means little. The chain links TRBV5-1 to TRBJ2-3; 7 nucleotides align to TRBD2. The trim removed 1 base at V and 2 bases at J, leaving 1 base unmatched. The V gene's germline CDR1 is SGHRS and CDR2 YFSETQ. The CDR3 is made up of 14 amino acids. The CDR3 region has the DNA TGCGCCAGCAGCTTGAGCGGGAACACAGATACGCAGTATTTT. Protein sequence: CASSLSGNTDTQYF.

This clonotype is medium-sized by share. Since the library was made to target alpha chains, this beta chain is a stray read and its abundance is not meaningful. This chain uses TRBV28 with TRBJ2-7; maybe TRBD1 (6 bases). There are 15 residues in the CDR3. From germline, CDR1 is MDHEN and CDR2 SYDVKM. V gave up 6 bases and J gave up 0 bases, with 15 bases separating them. CDR3 protein: CASSPGTKSSYEQYF. CDR3 in DNA: TGTGCCAGCAGCCCCGGGACAAAGAGCTCCTACGAGCAGTACTTC.

By sample share, this clonotype is medium-sized. This beta chain is an off-target read within a library intended for alpha chains, so its frequency means little. The chain links TRBV6-5 to TRBJ2-7, with 7 nucleotides matching TRBD2. V lost 7 bases to trimming and J lost 0 bases; unmatched junction nucleotides: 3. CDR1 and CDR2 from the germline V gene are MNHEY and SVGAGI. This CDR3 comprises 13 residues. CDR3 loop: CASTPGGSYEQYF. CDR3 nucleotides: TGTGCCAGCACCCCGGGGGGCTCCTACGAGCAGTACTTC.

This clonotype is deemed medium-sized. The library was prepared for alpha chains; this beta chain is a stray read, so its frequency means little. V is TRBV13 and J is TRBJ1-1; 10 nucleotides line up with TRBD1. CDR3 size: 12 residues. Germline trimming cut 8 bases from V and 8 bases from J; bases unmatched to any gene: 5. Germline values: CDR1 PRHDT, CDR2 FYEKMQ (reference sequence). CDR3: CASYLGQGEAFF. The CDR3 region has the DNA TGTGCCAGCTATCTGGGACAGGGGGAAGCTTTCTTT.

Ten or more counts support this clonotype. This beta chain is an off-target read within a library intended for alpha chains, so its frequency means little. The chain is built from TRBV6-2 or TRBV6-3 and TRBJ2-1; maybe TRBD1 (6 bases). CDR1 and CDR2 (germline): MNHEY, SVGEGT. The CDR3 covers 14 residues. The V end was cut by 8 bases, the J end by 6 bases, with 17 bases between. The CDR3 here is CASPRDTTLNEQFF. The CDR3 DNA is TGTGCCAGCCCCCGGGACACCACACTCAATGAGCAGTTCTTC.

Within the sample, this clonotype is medium-sized. The library was prepared for alpha chains; this beta chain is a stray read, so its frequency means little. The chain's CDR3 is CASSADWQETQYF. The CDR3 coding sequence is TGTGCCAGCAGTGCCGACTGGCAAGAGACCCAGTACTTC. The rearrangement joins TRBV2 to TRBJ2-5; D gene unclear. The CDR3 spans 13 residues. Germline CDR1 and CDR2: SNHLY and FYNNEI. V lost 4 bases and J 2 bases, leaving 8 bases between the germline ends.

A note on this clonotype: This beta chain is an unintended read in a library built for alpha chains; its size means little. The gene calls are TRBV7-8 and TRBJ2-5; the D call may be TRBD1 or TRBD2 (7 bases each). Germline V CDR1 and CDR2: SGHVS, FQNEAQ. The CDR3 runs 16 residues. The V and J ends lost 6 bases and 5 bases respectively, with 22 bases between them. CDR3 in amino acids: CASRLARQGGRETQYF. As DNA, the CDR3 is TGTGCCAGCAGGCTAGCGAGACAGGGAGGGCGGGAGACCCAGTACTTC.

This clonotype appeared many times. Being off target in a library aimed at alpha chains, this beta chain has a size of little meaning. The chain links TRBV10-3 to TRBJ2-3; possibly TRBD2 for D (5 bases). V gave up 0 bases and J gave up 10 bases, with 23 bases separating them. The CDR3 runs to 17 residues. Per the germline V gene, CDR1 is ENHRY and CDR2 is SYGVKD. CDR3 amino acids: CAISESGLLRSGVAQYF. The CDR3, as DNA: TGTGCCATCAGTGAGTCTGGACTGCTCCGCTCGGGCGTGGCGCAGTATTTT.

This clonotype is judged medium-sized. This beta chain turned up in a library designed for alpha chains; as an off-target read, its abundance says little. The chain links TRBV4-1 to TRBJ1-3; unclear D gene. The CDR3 totals 16 residues. Germline CDR1 reads MGHRA; CDR2 reads YSYEKL. Deletions cut 2 bases from V and 0 bases from J, with 11 bases between. The CDR3 spells CASSQPGRYSGNTIYF. CDR3 nucleotides: TGCGCCAGCAGCCAACCAGGACGGTACTCTGGAAACACCATATATTTT.